The rows below give T cell receptor beta chains drawn from one sample of a study of T cell changes during pregnancy in multiple sclerosis. Clones were sequenced by immunoSEQ multiplex PCR, and TCRdb holds only the in-frame ones, with some missing. The data contain approximately 100,000 clones, about 89% of them seen just once; the ten biggest clones take up around 3.2%. This specimen was peripheral blood, taken after pregnancy. The receptors here all came from a female donor with multiple sclerosis, enrolled in a pregnancy study. CDR3s include the opening cysteine and the closing phenylalanine or tryptophan. The order of the fields is J gene, V gene, D gene, clone size, CDR3 protein, CDR3 DNA. D genes are given only for firm matches. Expanded clones get a size class; other rows say once, few or many, or leave the size out.

j_call: TRBJ2-1
v_call: TRBV6-5
d_call: -
clone_size: -
cdr3_aa: CASSYSQGTNEQFF
cdr3_nt: TGTGCCAGCAGTTACAGTCAGGGAACGAATGAGCAGTTCTTC

j_call: TRBJ2-1
v_call: TRBV7-9
d_call: -
clone_size: -
cdr3_aa: CASAIVNEQFF
cdr3_nt: TGTGCCAGCGCGATAGTTAATGAGCAGTTCTTC

j_call: TRBJ2-7
v_call: TRBV2
d_call: TRBD1
clone_size: -
cdr3_aa: CASGRAGGSYEQYF
cdr3_nt: TGTGCCAGCGGACGCGCAGGGGGCTCCTACGAGCAGTACTTC

j_call: TRBJ2-5
v_call: TRBV9
d_call: TRBD2
clone_size: -
cdr3_aa: CASSAWTSGQETQYF
cdr3_nt: TGTGCCAGCAGCGCCTGGACTAGCGGGCAAGAGACCCAGTACTTC

j_call: TRBJ2-7
v_call: TRBV7-9
d_call: -
clone_size: -
cdr3_aa: CASSLDRGAYEQYF
cdr3_nt: TGTGCCAGCAGCTTAGATCGGGGGGCATACGAGCAGTACTTC

j_call: TRBJ2-5
v_call: TRBV6-4
d_call: TRBD2
clone_size: -
cdr3_aa: CASSESSGAQETQYF
cdr3_nt: TGTGCCAGCAGTGAGTCTAGCGGGGCCCAAGAGACCCAGTACTTC

j_call: TRBJ2-7
v_call: TRBV5-5
d_call: TRBD1
clone_size: -
cdr3_aa: CASTLQGSEQYF
cdr3_nt: TGTGCCAGCACATTACAGGGGAGCGAGCAGTACTTC

j_call: TRBJ1-1
v_call: TRBV7-2
d_call: -
clone_size: once
cdr3_aa: CASSSTENTEAFF
cdr3_nt: TGTGCCAGCAGCTCGACAGAGAACACTGAAGCTTTCTTT

j_call: TRBJ2-1
v_call: TRBV5-1
d_call: TRBD2
clone_size: -
cdr3_aa: CASSPGTSGGNEQFF
cdr3_nt: TGCGCCAGCAGCCCCGGGACTAGCGGCGGCAATGAGCAGTTCTTC

j_call: TRBJ1-1
v_call: TRBV18
d_call: TRBD1
clone_size: -
cdr3_aa: CASSPGIVGQASNTEAFF
cdr3_nt: TGTGCCAGCTCACCGGGAATCGTGGGACAGGCGTCGAACACTGAAGCTTTCTTT

j_call: TRBJ1-3
v_call: TRBV10-2
d_call: -
clone_size: -
cdr3_aa: CASSDRISSGNTIYF
cdr3_nt: TGCGCCAGCAGTGACAGAATCAGCTCTGGAAACACCATATATTTT

j_call: TRBJ2-7
v_call: TRBV12-5
d_call: TRBD1
clone_size: -
cdr3_aa: CASGLVVRVQGADSYEQYF
cdr3_nt: TGTGCTAGTGGTTTGGTCGTCCGAGTTCAGGGGGCTGATTCCTACGAGCAGTACTTC

j_call: TRBJ2-1
v_call: TRBV11-3
d_call: TRBD2
clone_size: -
cdr3_aa: CASSFSGGMYNEQFF
cdr3_nt: TGTGCCAGCAGCTTTAGCGGGGGGATGTACAATGAGCAGTTCTTC

j_call: TRBJ2-1
v_call: TRBV7-2
d_call: -
clone_size: once
cdr3_aa: CASSLAGIEQFF
cdr3_nt: TGTGCCAGCAGCTTAGCCGGGATTGAGCAGTTCTTC

j_call: TRBJ2-1
v_call: TRBV5-5
d_call: TRBD2
clone_size: -
cdr3_aa: CASSLGGGASNEQFF
cdr3_nt: TGTGCCAGCAGCTTGGGCGGGGGGGCCTCTAATGAGCAGTTCTTC

j_call: TRBJ2-1
v_call: TRBV7-9
d_call: TRBD2
clone_size: few
cdr3_aa: CASSPRASGGFEQFF
cdr3_nt: TGTGCCAGCAGCCCTAGAGCTAGCGGGGGGTTCGAGCAGTTCTTC

j_call: TRBJ2-7
v_call: TRBV6-5
d_call: TRBD1
clone_size: -
cdr3_aa: CASSYGTGEREQYF
cdr3_nt: TGTGCCAGCAGTTACGGGACAGGTGAGCGCGAGCAGTACTTC

j_call: TRBJ1-5
v_call: TRBV16
d_call: -
clone_size: few
cdr3_aa: CASSQDRIYEPQHF
cdr3_nt: TGTGCCAGCAGCCAAGACAGGATATATGAGCCCCAGCATTTT

j_call: TRBJ1-3
v_call: TRBV5-1
d_call: -
clone_size: -
cdr3_aa: CASRLHSGNTIYF
cdr3_nt: TGCGCCAGCCGCTTGCACTCTGGAAACACCATATATTTT

j_call: TRBJ1-2
v_call: TRBV6-1
d_call: -
clone_size: -
cdr3_aa: CASSVQSYYGYTF
cdr3_nt: TGTGCCAGCAGTGTTCAGTCCTACTATGGCTACACCTTC

j_call: TRBJ1-2
v_call: TRBV30
d_call: -
clone_size: -
cdr3_aa: CAWTSWPTNYGYTF
cdr3_nt: TGTGCCTGGACCTCGTGGCCGACTAACTATGGCTACACCTTC

j_call: TRBJ2-1
v_call: TRBV5-1
d_call: TRBD2
clone_size: -
cdr3_aa: CASSLGGGANNEQFF
cdr3_nt: TGCGCCAGCAGCTTGGGCGGGGGGGCCAACAATGAGCAGTTCTTC

j_call: TRBJ2-7
v_call: TRBV5-1
d_call: TRBD1
clone_size: -
cdr3_aa: CASSSETGLGHEQYF
cdr3_nt: TGCGCCAGCAGCTCGGAGACAGGGCTTGGCCACGAGCAGTACTTC

j_call: TRBJ2-3
v_call: TRBV6-1
d_call: TRBD2
clone_size: -
cdr3_aa: CASSEWAFGGGTDTQYF
cdr3_nt: TGTGCCAGCAGTGAATGGGCCTTCGGGGGGGGCACAGATACGCAGTATTTT

j_call: TRBJ1-5
v_call: TRBV18
d_call: -
clone_size: -
cdr3_aa: CASTQGQSQPQHF
cdr3_nt: TGTGCCAGCACCCAGGGGCAGTCCCAGCCCCAGCATTTT

j_call: TRBJ1-1
v_call: TRBV10-3
d_call: -
clone_size: -
cdr3_aa: CAISVDPGAEAFF
cdr3_nt: TGTGCCATCAGTGTCGACCCCGGGGCTGAAGCTTTCTTT

j_call: TRBJ2-7
v_call: TRBV27
d_call: -
clone_size: -
cdr3_aa: CASRTGRGYEQYF
cdr3_nt: TGTGCCAGCCGAACAGGGAGGGGGTACGAGCAGTACTTC

j_call: TRBJ1-5
v_call: TRBV28
d_call: -
clone_size: -
cdr3_aa: CASTQQDYSNQPQHF
cdr3_nt: TGTGCCAGCACCCAACAGGACTATAGCAATCAGCCCCAGCATTTT

j_call: TRBJ1-5
v_call: TRBV6-5
d_call: -
clone_size: -
cdr3_aa: CASRAHARANQPQHF
cdr3_nt: TGTGCCAGCAGGGCCCACGCGCGGGCTAATCAGCCCCAGCATTTT

j_call: TRBJ2-3
v_call: TRBV2
d_call: TRBD2
clone_size: -
cdr3_aa: CASRLGLAFADTQYF
cdr3_nt: TGTGCCAGCAGGCTTGGACTAGCTTTTGCAGATACGCAGTATTTT

j_call: TRBJ1-6
v_call: TRBV10-3
d_call: -
clone_size: -
cdr3_aa: CATAEKVSPLHF
cdr3_nt: TGTGCCACCGCGGAGAAGGTTTCACCCCTCCACTTT

j_call: TRBJ1-1
v_call: TRBV12-5
d_call: -
clone_size: -
cdr3_aa: CASGSGEAFF
cdr3_nt: TGTGCTAGTGGTTCAGGGGAAGCTTTCTTT

j_call: TRBJ2-2
v_call: TRBV30
d_call: -
clone_size: -
cdr3_aa: CAWSARLVAGELFF
cdr3_nt: TGTGCCTGGAGTGCCAGGCTGGTGGCCGGGGAGCTGTTTTTT

j_call: TRBJ1-5
v_call: TRBV18
d_call: TRBD1
clone_size: -
cdr3_aa: CASSNGQGGNQPQHF
cdr3_nt: TGTGCCAGCTCAAACGGACAGGGTGGCAATCAGCCCCAGCATTTT

j_call: TRBJ1-1
v_call: TRBV4-1
d_call: TRBD1
clone_size: few
cdr3_aa: CASSPWQGATEAFF
cdr3_nt: TGCGCCAGCAGCCCTTGGCAGGGGGCCACTGAAGCTTTCTTT

j_call: TRBJ2-5
v_call: TRBV5-1
d_call: TRBD2
clone_size: once
cdr3_aa: CASSLGRGGLAETQYF
cdr3_nt: TGCGCCAGCAGCTTGGGTCGGGGGGGCCTTGCGGAGACCCAGTACTTC

j_call: TRBJ2-7
v_call: TRBV27
d_call: TRBD1
clone_size: -
cdr3_aa: CASETGGEQYF
cdr3_nt: TGTGCCAGCGAGACAGGGGGCGAGCAGTACTTC

j_call: TRBJ2-5
v_call: TRBV4-1
d_call: TRBD2
clone_size: -
cdr3_aa: CASSQEQLAGGQETQYF
cdr3_nt: TGCGCCAGCAGCCAAGAACAACTAGCGGGGGGACAAGAGACCCAGTACTTC

j_call: TRBJ1-2
v_call: TRBV19
d_call: -
clone_size: -
cdr3_aa: CASSIDLWIGESYGYTF
cdr3_nt: TGTGCCAGTAGTATAGATTTGTGGATTGGGGAGTCTTATGGCTACACCTTC

j_call: TRBJ2-3
v_call: TRBV9
d_call: TRBD2
clone_size: -
cdr3_aa: CASSVASLAGGESSTDTQYF
cdr3_nt: TGTGCCAGCAGCGTAGCTAGCCTAGCGGGGGGGGAAAGTAGCACAGATACGCAGTATTTT

j_call: TRBJ1-5
v_call: TRBV5-1
d_call: TRBD1
clone_size: -
cdr3_aa: CASSSGDSNQPQHF
cdr3_nt: TGCGCCAGCAGCTCCGGGGACAGTAATCAGCCCCAGCATTTT

j_call: TRBJ2-3
v_call: TRBV27
d_call: -
clone_size: -
cdr3_aa: CASSSRAYTQYF
cdr3_nt: TGTGCCAGCAGTTCCCGAGCCTATACGCAGTATTTT

j_call: TRBJ2-7
v_call: TRBV19
d_call: TRBD1
clone_size: -
cdr3_aa: CASSAGTGVYEQYF
cdr3_nt: TGTGCCAGTAGTGCCGGGACAGGGGTGTACGAGCAGTACTTC

j_call: TRBJ2-3
v_call: TRBV14
d_call: -
clone_size: -
cdr3_aa: CASSQGGSDTQYF
cdr3_nt: TGTGCCAGCAGCCAAGGAGGGTCAGATACGCAGTATTTT

j_call: TRBJ2-3
v_call: TRBV2
d_call: TRBD2
clone_size: -
cdr3_aa: CASSEALPSGGLVTDTQYF
cdr3_nt: TGTGCCAGCAGTGAAGCGCTTCCGAGCGGGGGGCTGGTTACAGATACGCAGTATTTT

j_call: TRBJ1-1
v_call: TRBV13
d_call: TRBD1
clone_size: -
cdr3_aa: CASSPGQGEAFF
cdr3_nt: TGTGCCAGCAGCCCAGGACAGGGAGAAGCTTTCTTT

j_call: TRBJ1-3
v_call: TRBV14
d_call: -
clone_size: -
cdr3_aa: CASSQDGGSGNTIYF
cdr3_nt: TGTGCCAGCAGCCAAGACGGCGGCTCTGGAAACACCATATATTTT

j_call: TRBJ1-3
v_call: TRBV2
d_call: -
clone_size: -
cdr3_aa: CASLIFRVPGNTIYF
cdr3_nt: TGTGCCAGCCTGATTTTTCGGGTGCCGGGAAACACCATATATTTT

j_call: TRBJ2-2
v_call: TRBV2
d_call: TRBD2
clone_size: -
cdr3_aa: CASRRDYNTGELFF
cdr3_nt: TGTGCCAGCAGGCGGGACTATAACACCGGGGAGCTGTTTTTT

j_call: TRBJ1-6
v_call: TRBV5-6
d_call: -
clone_size: -
cdr3_aa: CASSFQDYNSPLHF
cdr3_nt: TGTGCCAGCAGCTTTCAGGATTATAATTCACCCCTCCACTTT

j_call: TRBJ1-6
v_call: TRBV9
d_call: TRBD1
clone_size: -
cdr3_aa: CASSRVTGDNSPLHF
cdr3_nt: TGTGCCAGCAGCCGTGTAACAGGGGATAATTCACCCCTCCACTTT

j_call: TRBJ1-5
v_call: TRBV7-9
d_call: TRBD1
clone_size: -
cdr3_aa: CASSPGSGTANQPQHF
cdr3_nt: TGTGCCAGCAGCCCAGGGTCCGGGACAGCTAATCAGCCCCAGCATTTT

j_call: TRBJ2-3
v_call: TRBV7-9
d_call: -
clone_size: -
cdr3_aa: CASGGRESDTQYF
cdr3_nt: TGTGCCAGCGGTGGTCGGGAGTCAGATACGCAGTATTTT